The clone carrying this T cell receptor beta chain was seen just once. The antigen is not known. The source of the sample is a study of a mutant IDH1 vaccine in newly diagnosed glioma. Study-wide background: Previous care, which was radiotherapy, temozolomide, or both, most often involved both.

Time point given: baseline, week 1 (first vaccination visit). As for treatment: pre-vaccination baseline after standard-of-care therapy. TCRdb's copy holds only in-frame clones and misses some; the assay was immunoSEQ multiplex PCR. The sample consists of 59,000 or so clones, about 90% of them appearing once. Trimming shortened V by 7 bases and J by 1 base, and 7 bases separated the two germline ends. There are 12 residues in the CDR3. From germline, CDR1 is WSHSY and CDR2 SAAADI. Overall study results and limits: Immune responses induced by vaccination arose in approximately 93% of the patients.

This receptor was obtained from a man aged 45-65 years with glioma. The rearrangement uses TRBV10-2 and TRBJ1-1; D perhaps matches TRBD1 (5 bases). Sequencing was performed on PBMCs, taken from a glioma patient treated with radiotherapy, temozolomide or both. In nucleotides, the CDR3 is TGCGCCAGCACCGGGGGGAACACTGAAGCTTTCTTT. Protein: CASTGGNTEAFF.